This T cell receptor beta chain was identified in a study of response to subunit inactivated influenza vaccine. Study-wide results and caveats: The authors offered the suggestion that each seasonal influenza vaccination recruits few new T cells.

The CDR3 runs to 14 residues. Germline V CDR1 and CDR2: SGHTA, FQGNSA. V shed 1 base and J shed 5 bases, with 11 bases lying between them. This clonotype was seen many times. Its cognate antigen is unknown. TCRdb processed the RT-PCR reads anew with MiXCR; each CDR3 protein has one entry. The sample shows around 200,000 distinct CDR3 sequences, about 9% of them seen only once. The V and J genes are TRBV7-2 and TRBJ1-1; D call uncertain. Sequenced here: non-naive T cells sorted from PBMCs, sampled on the day of vaccination. This sequence originates from a man aged 45-60 years who received an inactivated influenza vaccine. This chain's CDR3 is CASSLDLGLTEAFF. CDR3 nucleotides: TGTGCCAGCAGCTTAGATCTAGGGCTTACTGAAGCTTTCTTT. The full variable domain, with the rest looked up from reference TRBV7-2 and TRBJ1-1, is GAGVSQSPSNKVTEKGKDVELRCDPISGHTALYWYRQSLGQGLEFLIYFQGNSAPDKSGLPSDRFSAERTGGSVSTLTIQRTQQEDSAVYLCASSLDLGLTEAFFGQGTRLTVV.